The entry below gives a single TCR beta chain sequence along with its context. No antigen is known for it. TCRdb re-derived calls from the reads in MiXCR, one entry per CDR3 protein. The table lists about 920,000 distinct CDR3 sequences, more than 25% of them singletons. This sample is drawn from a study of T cell repertoires in cytomegalovirus infection. The wider study: The authors used CMV epitopes that were HLA-C-restricted (recently identified) and HLA-B-restricted (well studied). Matching HLA type, along with CMV infection, was indicated by public TCR beta signatures.

Study results and limitations: Of the TCR beta families, the public ones yielded a cumulative frequency that identified carriers of CMV plus the relevant HLA.

V was shortened by 5 bases and J by 10 bases, with 18 bases between the two germline ends. Germline V lookup: CDR1 SGHVS, CDR2 FQNEAQ. The CDR3 spans 13 residues. This TCR was sampled from a human donor in good health (CMV status not recorded). Some clones in this sample may be carry-over from other donors' samples. This chain connects TRBV7-8 to TRBJ2-7; D may be TRBD1 or TRBD2 (5 bases each). The source material was cultured CD8+ T cells from PBMCs, sampled from culture after CMV antigen stimulation. The CDR3, as DNA: TGTGCCAGCAGCAACCGACCGGCTGGGGGACAGTACGTC. Encoded protein: CASSNRPAGGQYV.